This TCR beta chain emerged from a study of T cells in Graves' hyperthyroidism and ophthalmopathy. Study results and limitations: The model anticipated ophthalmopathy a median about six months pre-onset. Most thyroid clonotypes that were expanded above 0.001 also turned up in blood.

RNA transcripts provided the source from which TCR beta CDR3 regions were amplified. RT-PCR in the first round (using the HTBI primer set) targeted the TCR CDR3. TCRdb redid the calling of the multiplex PCR reads with MiXCR, one entry per CDR3 protein. The sample shows fewer than 350,000 distinct CDR3 sequences, roughly 14% of them seen only once. The CDR3 totals 16 residues. CDR1 MNHNS and CDR2 SASEGT come from the germline V gene. In this sample, this clonotype turned up many times. Its cognate antigen is unknown. Its ends do not fully match the called genes, so a read error is possible. The rearrangement joins TRBV6-1 to TRBJ1-5; 7 positions match TRBD1. The receptor's source is a woman under 40 with Graves' hyperthyroidism that later progressed to Graves' ophthalmopathy. The specimen was blood. In DNA form, the CDR3 reads TGTACCAGCAGTTCCAAGTCATCAGGGGGAGGTCAGCCCCAGCATTTT. This gives the protein CTSSSKSSGGGQPQHF.